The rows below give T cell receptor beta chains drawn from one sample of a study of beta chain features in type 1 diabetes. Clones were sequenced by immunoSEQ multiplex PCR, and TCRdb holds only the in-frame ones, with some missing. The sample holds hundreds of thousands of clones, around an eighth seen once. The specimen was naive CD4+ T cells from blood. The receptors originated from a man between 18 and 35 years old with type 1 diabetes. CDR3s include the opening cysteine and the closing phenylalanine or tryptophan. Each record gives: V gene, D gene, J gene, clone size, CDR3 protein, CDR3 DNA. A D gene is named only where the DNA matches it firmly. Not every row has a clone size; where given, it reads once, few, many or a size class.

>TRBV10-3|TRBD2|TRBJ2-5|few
CAISDLGGKETQYF
TGTGCCATCAGTGACTTGGGGGGGAAAGAGACCCAGTACTTC
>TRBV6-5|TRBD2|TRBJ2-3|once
CASKKAGTDTQYF
TGTGCCAGCAAAAAAGCGGGGACAGATACGCAGTATTTT
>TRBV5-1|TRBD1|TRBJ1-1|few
CASGQTGMNTEAFF
TGCGCCAGCGGACAGACAGGGATGAACACTGAAGCTTTCTTT
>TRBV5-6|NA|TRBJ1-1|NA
CASSFVGGTEAFF
TGTGCCAGCAGCTTCGTAGGGGGCACTGAAGCTTTCTTT
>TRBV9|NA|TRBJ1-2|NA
CASSVGFQGSDGYTF
TGTGCCAGCAGCGTAGGATTCCAGGGGAGTGATGGCTACACCTTC
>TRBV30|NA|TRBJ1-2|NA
CAWSVINGGGYTF
TGTGCCTGGAGTGTAATCAACGGCGGAGGCTACACCTTC
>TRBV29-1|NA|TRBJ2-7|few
CSVRRVGESYEQYF
TGCAGCGTTCGTCGTGTCGGCGAATCCTACGAGCAGTACTTC
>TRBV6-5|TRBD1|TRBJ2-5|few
CASSYGDRGFLETQYF
TGTGCCAGCAGTTACGGGGACAGGGGCTTTCTAGAGACCCAGTACTTC
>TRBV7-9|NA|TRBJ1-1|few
CASSPDRFGNTEAFF
TGTGCCAGCAGCCCAGACAGGTTTGGGAACACTGAAGCTTTCTTT
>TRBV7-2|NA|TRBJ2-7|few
CASSFHEGGNEQYF
TGTGCCAGCAGCTTCCATGAGGGGGGGAACGAGCAGTACTTC
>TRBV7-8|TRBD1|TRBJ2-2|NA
CASSLESGQGYTGELFF
TGTGCCAGCAGCTTAGAATCGGGACAGGGATACACCGGGGAGCTGTTTTTT
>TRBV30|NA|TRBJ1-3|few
CAWAPGNTIYF
TGTGCCTGGGCCCCTGGAAACACCATATATTTT
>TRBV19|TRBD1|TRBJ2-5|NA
CASTPGTGLGETQYF
TGTGCCAGTACCCCGGGGACAGGGTTGGGAGAGACCCAGTACTTC
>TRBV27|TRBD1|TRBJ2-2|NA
CATRTGNTGELFF
TGTGCCACCAGGACAGGGAACACCGGGGAGCTGTTTTTT
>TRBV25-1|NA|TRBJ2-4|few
CASSEYGSSLAKNIQYF
TGTGCCAGCAGTGAATATGGCAGCAGTTTAGCCAAAAACATTCAGTACTTC
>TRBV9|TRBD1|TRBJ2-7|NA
CASSPRDSYEQYF
TGTGCCAGCAGCCCCCGGGACAGCTACGAGCAGTACTTC
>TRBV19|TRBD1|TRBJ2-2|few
CASKTGVNTGELFF
TGTGCCAGTAAAACAGGGGTCAACACCGGGGAGCTGTTTTTT
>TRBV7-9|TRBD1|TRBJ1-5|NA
CASSPLPGQGAPQPQHF
TGTGCCAGCAGCCCACTACCGGGACAGGGAGCCCCTCAGCCCCAGCATTTT
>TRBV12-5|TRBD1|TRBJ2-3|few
CASGLVPLGTGAQDTQYF
TGTGCTAGTGGTTTGGTCCCCTTAGGCACAGGGGCCCAGGATACGCAGTATTTT
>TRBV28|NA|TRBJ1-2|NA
CASRTSGAGAGYTF
TGTGCCAGCAGGACCTCGGGGGCTGGGGCTGGCTACACCTTC
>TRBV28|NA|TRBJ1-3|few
CASSSDSPGNTIYF
TGTGCCAGCAGTTCGGACAGCCCTGGAAACACCATATATTTT
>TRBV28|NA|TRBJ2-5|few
CASTLYGPQETQYF
TGTGCCAGCACACTCTACGGCCCACAAGAGACCCAGTACTTC
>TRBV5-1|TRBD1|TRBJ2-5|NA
CASSLLDRELPETQYF
TGCGCCAGCAGCTTGTTGGACAGGGAGCTCCCAGAGACCCAGTACTTC
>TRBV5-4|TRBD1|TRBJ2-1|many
CASSPRGQGDEQFF
TGTGCCAGCAGCCCAAGGGGGCAAGGGGATGAGCAGTTCTTC
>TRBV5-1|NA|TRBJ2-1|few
CASSPPRAAGTYNEQFF
TGCGCCAGCAGCCCACCCAGGGCGGCGGGGACCTACAATGAGCAGTTCTTC
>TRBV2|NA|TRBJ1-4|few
CASMSWGNEKLFF
TGTGCCAGCATGTCGTGGGGGAATGAAAAACTGTTTTTT
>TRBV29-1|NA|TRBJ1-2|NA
CSVRTEIYGYTF
TGCAGCGTTCGGACGGAAATATATGGCTACACCTTC
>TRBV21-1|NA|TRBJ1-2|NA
CASSKLGCGYTF
TGTGCCAGCAGCAAATTGGGGTGTGGCTACACCTTC
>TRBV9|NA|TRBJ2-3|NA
CAGAVAPADTQYF
TGTGCCGGGGCCGTGGCCCCCGCAGATACGCAGTATTTT
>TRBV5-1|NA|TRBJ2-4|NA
CASSFLEGAKNIQYF
TGCGCCAGCAGCTTCCTTGAAGGAGCCAAAAACATTCAGTACTTC
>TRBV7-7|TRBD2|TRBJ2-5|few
CASSPGLAGGQETQYF
TGTGCCAGCAGTCCGGGACTAGCGGGGGGTCAAGAGACCCAGTACTTC
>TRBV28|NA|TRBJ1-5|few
CASSLRTAHQPQHF
TGTGCCAGCAGTTTGAGGACAGCCCATCAGCCCCAGCATTTT
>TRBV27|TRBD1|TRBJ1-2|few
CASSRQGSGYGYTF
TGTGCCAGCAGTCGACAGGGTTCTGGCTATGGCTACACCTTC
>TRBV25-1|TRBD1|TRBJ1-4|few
CASSESGTGPEKLFF
TGTGCCAGCAGTGAGTCCGGGACAGGTCCCGAAAAACTGTTTTTT
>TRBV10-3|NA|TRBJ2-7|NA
CAISEQTEYEQYF
TGTGCCATCAGTGAACAGACGGAGTACGAGCAGTACTTC
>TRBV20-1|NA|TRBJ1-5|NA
CSALRDIREHF
TGCAGTGCGCTCCGGGACATTCGGGAGCATTTT
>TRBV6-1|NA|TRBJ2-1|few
CASSSDAYNEQFF
TGTGCCAGCAGTTCTGACGCTTACAATGAGCAGTTCTTC
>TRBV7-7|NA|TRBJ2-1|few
CASSLGSVNEQFF
TGTGCCAGCAGCTTAGGCAGCGTCAATGAGCAGTTCTTC
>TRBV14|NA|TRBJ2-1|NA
CASSRVLGSYNEQFF
TGTGCCAGCAGCCGGGTTCTTGGCTCCTACAATGAGCAGTTCTTC
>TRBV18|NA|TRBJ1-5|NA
CASSQGLDRPNQPQHF
TGTGCCAGCTCCCAAGGTCTAGACAGACCGAATCAGCCCCAGCATTTT
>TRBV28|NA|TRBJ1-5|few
CASSFRTERTGSNQPQHF
TGTGCCAGCAGTTTCAGAACAGAAAGAACGGGTAGCAATCAGCCCCAGCATTTT